This paragraph covers one T cell receptor (beta chain) sequence. Its specificity is unknown. TCRdb fed the 5' RACE reads into MiXCR, producing one record per CDR3 protein. The table has some 410,000 distinct CDR3 sequences, less than 25% seen once. This sample was taken from a study of T-cell memory formation after mild COVID-19. Notes on the study in general: Shrinking CD4+ clones resided mostly in CM and EM, and CD8+ ones in EMRA.

V was shortened by 4 bases and J by 0 bases, with 11 bases between the two germline ends. Germline CDR1 SGHRS, CDR2 YFSETQ. CDR3 length: 14 amino acids. The TCR sequence derives from an adult woman who had mild COVID-19 (a few samples of this study predate the infection). Cell type and time point are not known. The sequenced sample consisted of PBMCs or a T cell subset sorted from them (not recorded which). The genes are TRBV5-1 and TRBJ2-7; no definite D call. The CDR3 protein is CASSTLVGSYEQYF. CDR3 sequence (DNA): TGCGCCAGCAGCACCCTCGTGGGCTCCTACGAGCAGTACTTC.